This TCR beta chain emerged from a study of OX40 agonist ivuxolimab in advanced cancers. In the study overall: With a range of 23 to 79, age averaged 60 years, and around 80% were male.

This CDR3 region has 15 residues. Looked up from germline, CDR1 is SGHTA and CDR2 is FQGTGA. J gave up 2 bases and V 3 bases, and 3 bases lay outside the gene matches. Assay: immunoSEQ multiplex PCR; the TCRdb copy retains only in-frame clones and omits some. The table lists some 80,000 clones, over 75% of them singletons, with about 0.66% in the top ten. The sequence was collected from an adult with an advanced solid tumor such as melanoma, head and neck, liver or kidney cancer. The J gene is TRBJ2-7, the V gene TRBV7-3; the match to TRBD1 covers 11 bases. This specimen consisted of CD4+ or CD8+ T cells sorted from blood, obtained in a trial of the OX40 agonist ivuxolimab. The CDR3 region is CASSLTGQGAYEQYF. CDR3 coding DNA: TGTGCCAGCAGCTTGACGGGACAGGGGGCCTACGAGCAGTACTTC.